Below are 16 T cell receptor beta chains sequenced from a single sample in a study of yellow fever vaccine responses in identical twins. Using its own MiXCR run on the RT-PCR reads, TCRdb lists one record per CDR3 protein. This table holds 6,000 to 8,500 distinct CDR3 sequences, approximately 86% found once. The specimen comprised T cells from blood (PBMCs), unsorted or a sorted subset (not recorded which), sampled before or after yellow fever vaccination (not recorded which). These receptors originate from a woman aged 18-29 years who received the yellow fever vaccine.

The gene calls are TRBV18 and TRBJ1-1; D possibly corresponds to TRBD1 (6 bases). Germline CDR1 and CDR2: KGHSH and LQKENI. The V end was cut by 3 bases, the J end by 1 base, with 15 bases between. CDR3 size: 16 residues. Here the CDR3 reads CASSPLPGQTNTEAFF. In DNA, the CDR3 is TGTGCCAGCTCACCTCTACCCGGACAGACGAACACTGAAGCTTTCTTT.

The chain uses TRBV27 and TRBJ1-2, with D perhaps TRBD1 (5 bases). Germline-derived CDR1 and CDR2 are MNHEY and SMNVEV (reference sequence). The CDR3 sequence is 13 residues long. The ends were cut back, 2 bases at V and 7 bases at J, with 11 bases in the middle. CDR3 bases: TGTGCCAGCAGTTTAGGGCGGGGGTCTGGCTACACCTTC. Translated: CASSLGRGSGYTF.

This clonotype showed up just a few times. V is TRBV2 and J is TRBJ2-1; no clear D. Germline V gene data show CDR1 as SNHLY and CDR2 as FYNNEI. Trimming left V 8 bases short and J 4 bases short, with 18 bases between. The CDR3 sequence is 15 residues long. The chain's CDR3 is CASVETAFGYNEQFF. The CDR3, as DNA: TGTGCCAGCGTTGAGACGGCCTTTGGGTACAATGAGCAGTTCTTC. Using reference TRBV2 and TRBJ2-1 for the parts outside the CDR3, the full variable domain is EPEVTQTPSHQVTQMGQEVILRCVPISNHLYFYWYRQILGQKVEFLVSFYNNEISEKSEIFDDQFSVERPDGSNFTLKIRSTKLEDSAMYFCASVETAFGYNEQFFGPGTRLTVL.

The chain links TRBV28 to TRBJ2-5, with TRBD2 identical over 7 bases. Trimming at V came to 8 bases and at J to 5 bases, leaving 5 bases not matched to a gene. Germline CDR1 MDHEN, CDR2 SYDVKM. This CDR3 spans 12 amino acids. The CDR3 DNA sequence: TGTGCCAGCCTCGGGGGGTCTGAGACCCAGTACTTC. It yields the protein CASLGGSETQYF.

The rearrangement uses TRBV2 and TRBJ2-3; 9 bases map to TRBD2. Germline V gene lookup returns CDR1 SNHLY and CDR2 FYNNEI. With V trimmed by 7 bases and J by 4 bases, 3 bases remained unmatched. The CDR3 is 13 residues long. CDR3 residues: CASTSGISDTQYF. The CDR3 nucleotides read TGTGCCAGCACTAGCGGGATTTCAGATACGCAGTATTTT.

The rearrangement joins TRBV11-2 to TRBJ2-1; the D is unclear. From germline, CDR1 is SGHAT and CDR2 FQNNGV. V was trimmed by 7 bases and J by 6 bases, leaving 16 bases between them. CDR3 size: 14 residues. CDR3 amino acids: CASKMMASSNEQFF. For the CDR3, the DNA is TGTGCCAGCAAAATGATGGCGAGCAGCAATGAGCAGTTCTTC.

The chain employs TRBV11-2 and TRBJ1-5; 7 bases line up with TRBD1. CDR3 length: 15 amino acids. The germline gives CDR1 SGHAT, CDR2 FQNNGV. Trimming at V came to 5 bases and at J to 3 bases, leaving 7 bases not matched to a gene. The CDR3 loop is CASSPDRAFNQPQHF. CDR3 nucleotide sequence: TGTGCCAGCAGCCCTGACAGGGCTTTCAATCAGCCCCAGCATTTT. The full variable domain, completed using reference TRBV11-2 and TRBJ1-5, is EAGVAQSPRYKIIEKRQSVAFWCNPISGHATLYWYQQILGQGPKLLIQFQNNGVVDDSQLPKDRFSAERLKGVDSTLKIQPAKLEDSAVYLCASSPDRAFNQPQHFGDGTRLSIL.

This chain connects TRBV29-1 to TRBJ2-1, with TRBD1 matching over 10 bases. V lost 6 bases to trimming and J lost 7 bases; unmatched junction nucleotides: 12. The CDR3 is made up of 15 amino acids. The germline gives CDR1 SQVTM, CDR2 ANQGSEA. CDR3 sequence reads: CSVPDRDRGLNEQFF. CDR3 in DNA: TGCAGCGTCCCGGACCGGGACAGGGGTTTAAATGAGCAGTTCTTC.

The CDR3 is CASSLPSTDTQYF. The CDR3 DNA reads TGTGCCAGCAGTCTCCCTTCCACAGATACGCAGTATTTT. V and J are TRBV28 and TRBJ2-3; D remains unclear. Germline V gene data show CDR1 as MDHEN and CDR2 as SYDVKM. V gave up 5 bases and J gave up 2 bases, with 8 bases separating them. The CDR3 has 13 amino acids.

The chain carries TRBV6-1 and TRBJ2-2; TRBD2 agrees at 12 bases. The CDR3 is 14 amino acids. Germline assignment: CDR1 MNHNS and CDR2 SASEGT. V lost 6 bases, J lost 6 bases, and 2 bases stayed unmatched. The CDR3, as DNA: TGTGCCAGCAGCACTAGCGGGAGGCCCGGGGAGCTGTTTTTT. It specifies CASSTSGRPGELFF.

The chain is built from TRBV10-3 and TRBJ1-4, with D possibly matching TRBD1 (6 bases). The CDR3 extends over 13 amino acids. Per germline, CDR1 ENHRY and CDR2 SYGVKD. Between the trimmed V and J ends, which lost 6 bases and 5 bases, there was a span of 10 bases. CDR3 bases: TGTGCCATCAGACAGGGTATGAATGAAAAACTGTTTTTT. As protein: CAIRQGMNEKLFF.

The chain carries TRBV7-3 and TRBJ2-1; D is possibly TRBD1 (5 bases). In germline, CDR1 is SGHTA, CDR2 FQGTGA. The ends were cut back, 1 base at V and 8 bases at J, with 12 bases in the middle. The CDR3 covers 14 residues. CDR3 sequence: CASSLKGPIDEQFF. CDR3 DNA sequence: TGTGCCAGCAGCTTAAAGGGGCCGATAGATGAGCAGTTCTTC. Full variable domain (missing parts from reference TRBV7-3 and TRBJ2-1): GAGVSQTPSNKVTEKGKYVELRCDPISGHTALYWYRQSLGQGPEFLIYFQGTGAADDSGLPNDRFFAVRPEGSVSTLKIQRTERGDSAVYLCASSLKGPIDEQFFGPGTRLTVL.

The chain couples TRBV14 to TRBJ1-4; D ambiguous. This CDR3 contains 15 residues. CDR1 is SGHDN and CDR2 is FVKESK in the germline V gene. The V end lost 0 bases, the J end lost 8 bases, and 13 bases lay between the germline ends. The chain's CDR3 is CASSQDPDSYEKLFF. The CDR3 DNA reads TGTGCCAGCAGCCAAGATCCGGACTCCTACGAAAAACTGTTTTTT.

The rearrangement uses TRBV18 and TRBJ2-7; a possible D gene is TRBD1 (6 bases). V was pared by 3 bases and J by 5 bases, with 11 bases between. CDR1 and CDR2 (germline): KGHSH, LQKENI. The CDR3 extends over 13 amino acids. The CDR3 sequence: CASSPGHLHEQYF. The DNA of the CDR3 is TGTGCCAGCTCACCGGGACATCTCCACGAGCAGTACTTC. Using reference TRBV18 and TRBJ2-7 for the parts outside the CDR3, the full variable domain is NAGVMQNPRHLVRRRGQEARLRCSPMKGHSHVYWYRQLPEEGLKFMVYLQKENIIDESGMPKERFSAEFPKEGPSILRIQQVVRGDSAAYFCASSPGHLHEQYFGPGTRLTVT.

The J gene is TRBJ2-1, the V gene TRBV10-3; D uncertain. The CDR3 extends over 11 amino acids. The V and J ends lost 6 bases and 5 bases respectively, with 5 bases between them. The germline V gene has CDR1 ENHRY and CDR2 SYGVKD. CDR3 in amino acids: CAISENNEQFF. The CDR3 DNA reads TGTGCCATCAGCGAAAACAATGAGCAGTTCTTC.

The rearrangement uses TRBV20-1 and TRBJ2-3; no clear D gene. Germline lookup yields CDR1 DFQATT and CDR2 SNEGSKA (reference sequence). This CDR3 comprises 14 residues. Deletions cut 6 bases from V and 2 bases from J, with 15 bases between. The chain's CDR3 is CSARGQVFTDTQYF. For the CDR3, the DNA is TGCAGTGCCCGTGGGCAGGTGTTCACAGATACGCAGTATTTT.